This T cell receptor beta chain was obtained from a study of vaccination effects on CD4 cells after COVID-19. The assay was immunoSEQ multiplex PCR, and TCRdb's table has in-frame clones only and misses some. The table has more than 35,000 clones, around 70% seen once. Culture lasted 10 days before CD4+ T cell isolation. Vaccine administered to participants consisted of two doses of either BNT162b2 or mRNA-1273. The CDR3 sequence is 13 residues long. Deletions cut 3 bases from V and 5 bases from J, with 11 bases between. As to this clone: The antigen remains undetermined.

V usage is TRBV12-3 or TRBV12-4 and J usage is TRBJ2-7, with D possibly called TRBD1 or TRBD2 (6 bases each). The receptor comes from a human donor who received a COVID-19 vaccine. This sample comprised CD4+ T cells from PBMCs cultured without peptide, obtained after COVID-19 vaccination. Written as DNA, the CDR3 is TGTGCCAGCAGTTTGGGGGGCTGGAACGAGCAGTACTTC. Its translation is CASSLGGWNEQYF.